The TCR beta chain described here comes from a study of blood T cell repertoires in COVID-19. Study-level background: Some COVID-19 samples were acute and others convalescent; all came from the United States, Italy and Spain. The analysed material was cDNA or gDNA that came from T cells, B-cell-depleted T cells, or PBMCs.

As handled by the study authors: The assay estimated nucleated cells by amplifying reference gene primers. The method was immunoSEQ multiplex PCR; TCRdb's version includes in-frame clones alone and lacks a portion of them. V, J and clone size were drawn from that table, and D and trimming were deduced from the DNA. Among 150,000 or so clones, around nine tenths were seen once, and the ten largest hold around 10%. Seattle patients were enrolled during active infection and followed longitudinally. The CDR3 is made up of 16 amino acids. Looked up from germline, CDR1 is SGHAT and CDR2 is FQNNGV. Unmatched junction bases numbered 11, after V lost 1 base and J lost 5 bases.

Specimen: peripheral blood. This receptor was identified in a woman in her 70s with COVID-19, enrolled during active disease. This rearrangement joins TRBV11-2 to TRBJ2-7, with TRBD2 matching over 7 bases. CDR3 region: CASSLGPSGRLDEQYF. The CDR3 region has the DNA TGTGCCAGCAGCTTAGGGCCTAGCGGCCGTTTGGACGAGCAGTACTTC.